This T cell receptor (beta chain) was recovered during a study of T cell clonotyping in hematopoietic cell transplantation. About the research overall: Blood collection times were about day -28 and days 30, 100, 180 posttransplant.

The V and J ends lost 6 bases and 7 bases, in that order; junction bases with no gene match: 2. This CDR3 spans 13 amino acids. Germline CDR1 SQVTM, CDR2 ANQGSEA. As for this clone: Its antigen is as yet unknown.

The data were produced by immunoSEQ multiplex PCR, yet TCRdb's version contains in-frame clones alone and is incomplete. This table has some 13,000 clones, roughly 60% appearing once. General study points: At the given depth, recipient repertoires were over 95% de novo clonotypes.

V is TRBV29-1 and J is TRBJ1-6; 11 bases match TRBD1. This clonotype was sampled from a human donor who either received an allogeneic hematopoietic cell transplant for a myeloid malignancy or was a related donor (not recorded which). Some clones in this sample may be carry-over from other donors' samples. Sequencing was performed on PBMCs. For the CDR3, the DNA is TGCAGCGTCGGGACAGGGGGGAATTCACCCCTCCACTTT. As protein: CSVGTGGNSPLHF.